This T cell receptor (beta chain) was identified in a study of blood T cell repertoires in COVID-19. Profiled with immunoSEQ multiplex PCR; TCRdb holds only in-frame clones, not every one. Among 140,000 to 150,000 clones listed, roughly 89% were seen once. CDR1 is SGHNT and CDR2 is YYREEE in the germline V gene (reference sequence). V shed 3 bases and J shed 7 bases, with 11 bases lying between them. There are 14 residues in the CDR3. Sequencing was carried out using PBMCs or T cells enriched from blood (not recorded which). The sequence was collected from a woman between 45 and 60 years old who had been exposed to COVID-19. The genes are TRBV5-4 and TRBJ1-6, with a weak D call TRBD1 (6 bases). The CDR3 DNA follows: TGTGCCAGCAGCTCGACCAGGGGAAATTCACCCCTCCACTTT. Amino acids: CASSSTRGNSPLHF.